This T cell receptor (beta chain) was sequenced in a study of blood T cell repertoires in COVID-19. This clone was seen a single time. Germline V gene lookup returns CDR1 SGDLS and CDR2 YYNGEE. V lost 0 bases, J lost 5 bases, and 11 bases lay in between. CDR3 size: 14 residues. TCRdb keeps only in-frame clones here, not all; method: immunoSEQ multiplex PCR. This sample has around 120,000 clones, with roughly three quarters found just once. The TCR was taken from a woman older than 75 with acute or convalescent COVID-19. Sequenced sample: peripheral blood. The rearrangement uses TRBV9 and TRBJ1-1; D gene uncertain. In DNA, the CDR3 is TGTGCCAGCAGCGTAGGGGAGGGCAGGACTGAAGCTTTCTTT. Its protein product is CASSVGEGRTEAFF.